A selection of T cell receptor beta chains follows, all from one sample in a study of blood T cell repertoires in COVID-19. Measured with immunoSEQ multiplex PCR; TCRdb has only the in-frame clones, and not every one. The sample includes about 62,000 clones, about four fifths of them seen just once. The sequencing input was peripheral blood. The receptor source for this set is a woman aged 50 to 60 with active or convalescent COVID-19. CDR3s include the opening cysteine and the closing phenylalanine or tryptophan. The D gene is left open where the match is weak. The size of a clone is reported for some rows only, either as once, few or many, or as a class for expanded clones.

>.|.|TRBJ2-7|TRBV18
TGTGCCAGCTCGCAGGAACAGGGGCTGGGGGGCGAGCAGTACTTC
CASSQEQGLGGEQYF
>.|.|TRBJ2-1|TRBV12-3/TRBV12-4
TGTGCCAGCAGTTTCGGGACTCAGGCCTTACAGTTCTTC
CASSFGTQALQFF
>.|.|TRBJ2-2|TRBV24-1
TGTGCCACCAGCTCTTACAGCAACACCGGGGAGCTGTTTTTT
CATSSYSNTGELFF
>.|.|TRBJ2-7|TRBV15
TGTGCCACCAGCCCCCCAAGGGGCTACGAGCAGTACTTC
CATSPPRGYEQYF
>TRBD1|once|TRBJ1-2|TRBV5-1
TGCGCCAGCAGCTCTCCGGACAGGTTTAACTATGGCTACACCTTC
CASSSPDRFNYGYTF
>TRBD2|.|TRBJ2-1|TRBV7-9
TGTGCCAGCACCCCCCCCAGCGGGAGTGGCAATGAGCAGTTCTTC
CASTPPSGSGNEQFF
>TRBD1|.|TRBJ1-1|TRBV6-5
TGTGTCTGCCGGGACAGGGGCCTCACTGAAGCTTTCTTT
CVCRDRGLTEAFF
>.|.|TRBJ2-1|TRBV19
TGTGCCAGTAGTGCACCTCCTCAGAGGGAGCAGTTCTTC
CASSAPPQREQFF
>.|.|TRBJ2-7|TRBV12-3/TRBV12-4
TGTGCCAGCAGTGCGACAAGCGAGCAGTACTTC
CASSATSEQYF
>TRBD2|once|TRBJ2-1|TRBV2
TGTGCCAGCAGTGAAGGTGGGCTAGCGGTGGGGAGCTCCTACAATGAGCAGTTCTTC
CASSEGGLAVGSSYNEQFF
>TRBD2|.|TRBJ2-3|TRBV27
TGTGCCAGCAGTCCCGGACTAGCGGTTAGCACAGATACGCAGTATTTT
CASSPGLAVSTDTQYF
>TRBD1|once|TRBJ1-5|TRBV27
TGTGCCAGCAGTCCACGGACAGGGGTTTATAGCAATCAGCCCCAGCATTTT
CASSPRTGVYSNQPQHF
>.|.|TRBJ1-1|TRBV10-3
TGTGCCATCAGTGAGTCAGGAGGGTTAACCACTGAAGCTTTCTTT
CAISESGGLTTEAFF
>TRBD2|.|TRBJ2-4|TRBV14
TGTGCCAGCAGCCAAGTAGCGGGAGGGCGCAAAAACATTCAGTACTTC
CASSQVAGGRKNIQYF
>.|once|TRBJ2-5|TRBV5-4
TGTGCCAGCAGCCAGGGGGGTCCAGGGCGGGGAGTAGAGACCCAGTACTTC
CASSQGGPGRGVETQYF
>.|.|TRBJ2-5|TRBV29-1
TGCAGCGCGGGGGCTCACCAAGAGACCCAGTACTTC
CSAGAHQETQYF
>.|once|TRBJ2-7|TRBV6-5
TGTGCCAGCAGTCTGACAGGGGAGGGGTACTTC
CASSLTGEGYF
>.|.|TRBJ2-7|TRBV7-8
TGTGCCAGCAGCTCCCCTGCTAGCGTTGGGGCGCTCTACGAGCAGTACTTC
CASSSPASVGALYEQYF
>.|.|TRBJ1-6|TRBV9
TGTGCCAGCAGCCTAGGGGGGGAACCTAATTCACCCCTCCACTTT
CASSLGGEPNSPLHF
>TRBD1|.|TRBJ1-3|TRBV5-1
TGCGCCAGCAGCTTGGGACAGGGGTTTGGAAACACCATATATTTT
CASSLGQGFGNTIYF
>.|.|TRBJ1-2|TRBV10-1
TGCGCCAGCAATGAGACAGCTAACTATGGCTACACCTTC
CASNETANYGYTF
>TRBD1|.|TRBJ1-6|TRBV6-1
TGTGCCAGCAGTACATCGGACAGGACAAATTCACCCCTCCACTTT
CASSTSDRTNSPLHF
>.|.|TRBJ1-5|TRBV10-3
TGTGCCATCAGTGAGTCGGCAGGGGCAGATCAGCCCCAGCATTTT
CAISESAGADQPQHF
>.|once|TRBJ1-2|TRBV5-5
TGTGCCAGCAGCACGGGGGGGGCGCTTGGCTACACCTTC
CASSTGGALGYTF
>.|.|TRBJ2-2|TRBV7-3
TGTGCCAGCAGCCGGGATACCCCGGCCGGGGAGCTGTTTTTT
CASSRDTPAGELFF
>TRBD2|.|TRBJ2-3|TRBV7-8
TGTGCCAGCAGCCCAAGGACTAGCGGCACAGATACGCAGTATTTT
CASSPRTSGTDTQYF
>.|.|TRBJ1-5|TRBV24-1
TGTGCCCCCCTCGAGCATAGCAATCAGCCCCAGCATTTT
CAPLEHSNQPQHF
>.|few|TRBJ2-5|TRBV10-3
TGTGCCATCAGTGAGGGGGCCCTAGAGACCCAGTACTTC
CAISEGALETQYF